This T cell receptor beta chain is from a study of cytomegalovirus exposure and HLA in healthy donors. Vbeta (60) and Jbeta (13) primers were used in the PCR. The protocol was immunoSEQ multiplex PCR, while the TCRdb copy is restricted to in-frame clones and leaves out a portion. The repertoire holds 95,000 to 100,000 clones, with approximately 76% as singletons. CDR1 and CDR2 from the germline V gene are SGHDT and YYEEEE. The CDR3 is made up of 13 amino acids. The V end was cut by 5 bases, the J end by 1 base, with 7 bases between. The sample taken for sequencing was PBMCs. This TCR was sampled from a woman between 55 and 75 years old in good health and CMV-seropositive. The gene calls are TRBV5-6 and TRBJ1-3; D unresolved. CDR3 loop: CASRTISGNTIYF. CDR3 DNA sequence: TGTGCCAGCAGGACTATTTCTGGAAACACCATATATTTT.